The sequence of this TCR beta chain was determined in a study of OX40 agonist ivuxolimab in advanced cancers. Germline V gene data show CDR1 as LGHNT and CDR2 as FRNRAP. Trimming removed 7 bases from V and 4 bases from J; junction bases left unmatched: 3. This CDR3 contains 13 residues. The protocol was immunoSEQ multiplex PCR, while the TCRdb copy is restricted to in-frame clones and leaves out a portion. There are tens of thousands of clones in the sample; more than 90% occur only once, and roughly 7.4% lies in the top ten. J is TRBJ2-2 and V is TRBV12-5, with 7 bases fitting TRBD2. Sequencing was performed on CD4+ or CD8+ T cells sorted from blood, taken in a trial of the OX40 agonist ivuxolimab. This clonotype was obtained from an adult with an advanced solid tumor such as melanoma, head and neck, liver or kidney cancer. This CDR3 reads CASVWGGTGELFF. For the CDR3, the DNA is TGTGCTAGTGTGTGGGGGGGCACCGGGGAGCTGTTTTTT.